This entry is about one T cell receptor beta chain. What it binds is not known. The source of the sample is a study of Ad26.COV2.S vaccination and SARS-CoV-2 variants. V was shortened by 0 bases and J by 15 bases, with 21 bases between the two germline ends. The CDR3 has 15 amino acids. Germline assignment: CDR1 SGHAT and CDR2 FQNNGV. Study-wide results and limits: It was found that vaccine and placebo recipients had similar non-spike TCR breadth. The study found higher spike-specific TCR breadth in vaccine than placebo recipients.

TCRdb's table, derived via immunoSEQ multiplex PCR, lists solely in-frame clones and lacks some. The sample contains under 150,000 clones, more than 80% of which appear only once. The chain recombines TRBV11-2 with TRBJ1-5; D call uncertain. This material consisted of peripheral blood, taken after recovery from COVID-19. The clonotype comes from a human donor who had recovered from COVID-19. Here the CDR3 reads CASSLDRTPTHPRHF. The CDR3 coding sequence is TGTGCCAGCAGCTTAGATCGAACGCCTACCCACCCTAGGCATTTT.